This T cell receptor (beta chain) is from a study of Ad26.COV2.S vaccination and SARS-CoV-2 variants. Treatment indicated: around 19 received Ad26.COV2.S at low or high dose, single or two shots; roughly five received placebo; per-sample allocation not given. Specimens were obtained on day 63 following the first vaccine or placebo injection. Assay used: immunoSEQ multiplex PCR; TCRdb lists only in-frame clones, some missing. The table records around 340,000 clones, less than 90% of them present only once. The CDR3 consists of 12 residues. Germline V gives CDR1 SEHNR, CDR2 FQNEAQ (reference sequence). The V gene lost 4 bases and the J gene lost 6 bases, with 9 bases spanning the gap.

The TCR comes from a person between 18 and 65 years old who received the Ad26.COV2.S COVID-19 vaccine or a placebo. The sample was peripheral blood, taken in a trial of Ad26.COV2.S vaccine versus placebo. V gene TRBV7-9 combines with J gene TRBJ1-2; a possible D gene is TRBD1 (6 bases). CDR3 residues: CASSSNRDGYTF. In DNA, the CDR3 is TGTGCCAGCAGCTCGAACAGGGATGGCTACACCTTC.